This T cell receptor (beta chain) was identified in a study of somatic mutations in cytotoxic T cells in rheumatoid arthritis. Findings of the study overall: Per patient, the largest CD8+ clone was found to exceed 20% of CD8+ cells in about an eighth of the roughly 65 cases. Slight TRBV07 underrepresentation in rheumatoid arthritis patients went unadjusted for multiple comparisons. With age, CD8+ clonality increased in rheumatoid arthritis patients, whereas no such increase appeared in healthy controls.

Germline lookup yields CDR1 MGHRA and CDR2 YSYEKL. Between the trimmed V and J ends, which lost 1 base and 3 bases, there was a span of 12 bases. The CDR3 consists of 15 residues. A word on this clone: Its matching antigen is unknown.

Positive magnetic bead selection separated CD4+ and CD8+ cells, and flow cytometry confirmed purity. This table comes from immunoSEQ multiplex PCR, and its TCRdb copy is limited to in-frame clones, with some not included. This table holds around 16,000 clones, more than 65% found once. Sequenced: CD8+ T cells sorted from blood. The chain is built from TRBV4-1 and TRBJ2-5, with D perhaps matching TRBD1 or TRBD2 (6 bases each). The TCR originated in an adult with rheumatoid arthritis. The CDR3 DNA follows: TGCGCCAGCAGCCAAGTAGCGGACAGAAAAGAGACCCAGTACTTC. Its translation is CASSQVADRKETQYF.